These 29 T cell receptor beta chains share one sample of origin, sequenced in a study of shared clonotypes between healthy human individuals. Measured with immunoSEQ multiplex PCR; TCRdb has only the in-frame clones, and not every one. The sample lists 550,000 to 700,000 clones, 73% occurring once. Sequenced material: memory CD4+ T cells sorted from blood. Regarding subset: CD45RA-negative fraction. The receptors were gathered from a woman aged 25 to 39 in good health.

This clone was counted a few times. CDR3 residues: CASSAAFYGYTF. CDR3 in DNA: TGTGCCAGCAGTGCTGCTTTCTATGGCTACACCTTC. The chain uses TRBV2 and TRBJ1-2, with no clear D. V lost 4 bases and J lost 4, with 7 bases in between. From germline, CDR1 is SNHLY and CDR2 FYNNEI. CDR3 size: 12 residues.

This chain links TRBV19 with TRBJ1-1; TRBD1 agrees at 10 bases. Germline V CDR1 and CDR2: LNHDA, SQIVND (reference sequence). The CDR3 length is 15 residues. Unmatched junction bases numbered 5, after V lost 3 bases and J lost 4 bases. In DNA form, the CDR3 reads TGTGCCAGTAGTATTGGGACAGGGGTGGGCACTGAAGCTTTCTTT. As protein: CASSIGTGVGTEAFF.

The chain recombines TRBV7-2 with TRBJ2-3, with D unclear. The CDR3 loop spans 12 amino acids. Germline assignment: CDR1 SGHTA and CDR2 FQGNSA. Between the trimmed V and J ends, which lost 5 bases and 6 bases, there was a span of 9 bases. The DNA of the CDR3 is TGTGCCAGCAGCGGGTTTACGGATACGCAGTATTTT. Translating it yields CASSGFTDTQYF.

As concerns this clone: Other DNA sequences of this sample code for an identical CDR3. The rearrangement uses TRBV6-5 and TRBJ1-5, with D unclear. Germline assignment: CDR1 MNHEY and CDR2 SVGAGI. V was pared by 5 bases and J by 4 bases, with 9 bases between. This CDR3 comprises 13 residues. DNA of the CDR3: TGTGCCAGCAGTCCTAGGGAGAATCAGCCCCAGCATTTT. Its translation is CASSPRENQPQHF.

The chain employs TRBV2 and TRBJ2-2, with TRBD2 identical over 8 bases. CDR3 length: 17 amino acids. Trimming cost V 7 bases and J 9 bases; bases outside gene matches: 19. Per the germline V gene, CDR1 is SNHLY and CDR2 is FYNNEI. The CDR3 DNA sequence: TGTGCCAGCACCCCGGACGCTCCAGGACTAGCCTGGCGGGAGCTGTTTTTT. This codes for CASTPDAPGLAWRELFF.

This clone came up a few times. This chain links TRBV4-2 with TRBJ2-2; TRBD2 is a possible D gene (5 bases). The CDR3 sequence is 15 residues long. Per the germline V gene, CDR1 is LGHNA and CDR2 is YNFKEQ. Between the trimmed V and J ends, which lost 0 bases and 4 bases, there was a span of 9 bases. CDR3 DNA: TGTGCCAGCAGCCAAGATCGTGGGAGCACCGGGGAGCTGTTTTTT. Residues: CASSQDRGSTGELFF.

The chain recombines TRBV18 with TRBJ1-2; 8 nucleotides line up with TRBD1. Per the germline V gene, CDR1 is KGHSH and CDR2 is LQKENI. V was clipped by 4 bases and J by 6 bases; unmatched bases: 4. This CDR3 is built from 13 residues. The CDR3 sequence is CASSLGQGDGYTF. Here the CDR3 DNA reads TGTGCCAGCTCACTCGGACAGGGTGATGGCTACACCTTC.

The rearrangement links TRBV18 to TRBJ2-2; D gene ambiguous. Germline V lookup: CDR1 KGHSH, CDR2 LQKENI. The CDR3 consists of 12 residues. Trimming cost V 8 bases and J 5 bases, with 9 bases left between them. The CDR3 DNA reads TGTGCCAGCCCAAAAGTGACCGGGGAGCTGTTTTTT. This sequence encodes CASPKVTGELFF.

This clone appeared a single time. The sample holds other DNA sequences that translate to the same CDR3. The V gene is TRBV6-5, the J gene TRBJ2-2; 7 positions agree with TRBD1. Trimming removed 0 bases from V and 6 bases from J; junction bases left unmatched: 4. Germline loops: CDR1 MNHEY, CDR2 SVGAGI. The CDR3 consists of 15 residues. CDR3: CASSYSRQGAGELFF. CDR3 coding DNA: TGTGCCAGCAGTTACTCGAGACAGGGCGCCGGGGAGCTGTTTTTT.

This chain joins TRBV30 and TRBJ1-1; 10 bases agree with TRBD1. Per germline, CDR1 GTSNPN and CDR2 SVGIG (reference sequence). This CDR3 spans 14 amino acids. V trimming: 5 bases; J trimming: 0 bases; junction bases outside the gene matches: 3. CDR3 in DNA: TGTGCCTGGGGGGGACAGGGGATGAACACTGAAGCTTTCTTT. Translating gives CAWGGQGMNTEAFF.

This clone was found a few times. The V call is TRBV1, the J call TRBJ1-2; the D call TRBD1 from the table was never checked on the DNA. TRBV1 is listed as a pseudogene. The CDR3 spans 18 residues. The DNA of the CDR3 is TGCACCAGCAGCCGGGAGGGACAGGGGGCGACAGCTAACTATGGCTACACCTTC. It yields the protein CTSSREGQGATANYGYTF.

The chain has TRBV19 and TRBJ1-1; 8 bases match TRBD1. CDR1 is LNHDA and CDR2 is SQIVND in the germline V gene (reference sequence). The ends lost 0 bases at V and 7 bases at J; junction bases unmatched: 7. CDR3 size: 15 residues. The CDR3 loop reads CASSIEGRGRDEAFF. In DNA, the CDR3 is TGTGCCAGTAGTATAGAAGGCAGGGGGCGGGATGAAGCTTTCTTT.

This chain joins TRBV5-6 and TRBJ2-7; 7 nucleotides agree with TRBD2. The germline V gene has CDR1 SGHDT and CDR2 YYEEEE. Germline trimming cut 3 bases from V and 2 bases from J; bases unmatched to any gene: 11. This CDR3 comprises 16 residues. For the CDR3, the DNA is TGTGCCAGCAGCTGGGGGGGTAGCGGAAACCCCTACGAGCAGTACTTC. Protein sequence: CASSWGGSGNPYEQYF.

The V gene is TRBV28, the J gene TRBJ2-2, with 9 nucleotides matching TRBD2. This CDR3 is built from 16 residues. V lost 2 bases and J lost 6; bases outside the gene matches: 7. Germline CDR1 reads MDHEN; CDR2 reads SYDVKM. This chain's CDR3 is CASSLRRGRAAGELFF. The CDR3 DNA follows: TGTGCCAGCAGTTTACGTCGCGGGAGGGCGGCCGGGGAGCTGTTTTTT.

The chain employs TRBV6-5 and TRBJ1-1; D is unclear. The germline V and J ends were trimmed by 3 bases and 0 bases, with 8 bases remaining between them. Germline V lookup: CDR1 MNHEY, CDR2 SVGAGI. CDR3 length: 14 amino acids. In DNA form, the CDR3 reads TGTGCCAGCAGTTATTCGAATTTGAACACTGAAGCTTTCTTT. Translated: CASSYSNLNTEAFF.

The chain employs TRBV10-3 and TRBJ1-1; D not certain. Trimming shortened V by 4 bases and J by 1 base, and 10 bases separated the two germline ends. Germline V CDR1 and CDR2: ENHRY, SYGVKD. The CDR3 has 14 residues. Here the CDR3 DNA reads TGTGCCATCAGTGGCGGGCGGGGGAACACTGAAGCTTTCTTT. This codes for CAISGGRGNTEAFF.

The chain couples TRBV4-1 to TRBJ2-7; either TRBD1 or TRBD2 may fit D (5 bases each). V was pared by 1 base and J by 2 bases, with 12 bases between. CDR1 MGHRA and CDR2 YSYEKL come from the germline V gene. There are 15 residues in the CDR3. The CDR3 DNA reads as TGCGCCAGCAGCCAAGGGGACGCGGGTCCCTACGAGCAGTACTTC. This encodes CASSQGDAGPYEQYF.

V usage is TRBV27 and J usage is TRBJ2-7, with 7 bases fitting TRBD2. The ends lost 6 bases at V and 3 bases at J; junction bases unmatched: 5. Germline CDR1 and CDR2: MNHEY and SMNVEV (reference sequence). CDR3 size: 13 residues. CDR3 loop: CASRGGSFYEQYF. CDR3 DNA: TGTGCCAGCAGGGGCGGGAGTTTCTACGAGCAGTACTTC.

The chain is built from TRBV28 and TRBJ1-4, with D uncertain. V was trimmed by 5 bases and J by 8 bases, leaving 9 bases between them. Germline lookup yields CDR1 MDHEN and CDR2 SYDVKM. The CDR3 has 12 residues. The CDR3 DNA reads TGTGCCAGCAGTGCCATAGGGGAAAAACTGTTTTTT. It codes for CASSAIGEKLFF.

This chain uses TRBV5-1 with TRBJ2-5; 10 nucleotides agree with TRBD2. J was trimmed by 2 bases and V by 3 bases; bases with no gene match: 4. CDR3 length: 15 amino acids. CDR1 and CDR2 from the germline V gene are SGHRS and YFSETQ. The CDR3 here is CASSSGTSEQETQYF. The DNA of the CDR3 is TGCGCCAGCAGCTCCGGGACTAGCGAGCAAGAGACCCAGTACTTC.

The CDR3 spells CASSYGTKAGELFF. CDR3 DNA: TGTGCCAGCAGTTACGGGACTAAGGCCGGGGAGCTGTTTTTT. The chain is built from TRBV28 and TRBJ2-2; the match to TRBD2 covers 7 bases. This CDR3 comprises 14 residues. The ends lost 4 bases at V and 6 bases at J; junction bases unmatched: 5. CDR1 and CDR2 from the germline V gene are MDHEN and SYDVKM. The full variable domain, in which reference TRBV28 and TRBJ2-2 provide the parts outside the CDR3, is DVKVTQSSRYLVKRTGEKVFLECVQDMDHENMFWYRQDPGLGLRLIYFSYDVKMKEKGDIPEGYSVSREKKERFSLILESASTNQTSMYLCASSYGTKAGELFFGEGSRLTVL.

Of note for this clone: This specimen includes other DNA sequences encoding the same CDR3. The chain couples TRBV2 to TRBJ2-2; TRBD2 matches at 9 bases. Trimming removed 6 bases from V and 0 bases from J; junction bases left unmatched: 2. Germline V gene sequence: CDR1 SNHLY, CDR2 FYNNEI. This CDR3 is built from 15 residues. CDR3 coding DNA: TGTGCCAGCAGGGCTAGCGGGGCGAACACCGGGGAGCTGTTTTTT. Translating gives CASRASGANTGELFF.

A note on this clone: Other DNA sequences in this specimen translate into the identical CDR3. The chain uses TRBV7-2 and TRBJ1-5; D might be TRBD1 (5 bases). CDR3 length equals 12 residues. V was cut by 2 bases and J by 7 bases, with 6 bases left in between. CDR1 is SGHTA, CDR2 FQGNSA, per germline. CDR3 sequence (DNA): TGTGCCAGCAGCTTACGGGGCCAGCCCCAGCATTTT. Its translation: CASSLRGQPQHF.

The count of this clone is one. The rearrangement uses TRBV9 and TRBJ2-2, with D possibly TRBD2 on 6 matching bases. Looked up from germline, CDR1 is SGDLS and CDR2 is YYNGEE. The CDR3 spans 16 residues. The germline V and J ends were trimmed by 0 bases and 7 bases, with 16 bases remaining between them. This CDR3 reads CASSVGLTRANGELFF. Written as DNA, the CDR3 is TGTGCCAGCAGCGTAGGGCTGACTAGAGCGAACGGGGAGCTGTTTTTT.

The chain couples TRBV7-2 to TRBJ2-5, with D perhaps TRBD1 (6 bases). Germline assignment: CDR1 SGHTA and CDR2 FQGNSA. The CDR3 sequence is 16 residues long. V lost 5 bases, J lost 4 bases, and 20 bases lay in between. The CDR3 DNA reads TGTGCCAGCAGCCCTGGACTGGAAGGGGGAGTAGAGACCCAGTACTTC. It yields the protein CASSPGLEGGVETQYF. Using reference TRBV7-2 and TRBJ2-5 for the parts outside the CDR3, the full variable domain is GAGVSQSPSNKVTEKGKDVELRCDPISGHTALYWYRQSLGQGLEFLIYFQGNSAPDKSGLPSDRFSAERTGGSVSTLTIQRTQQEDSAVYLCASSPGLEGGVETQYFGPGTRLLVL.

This clone was picked up a small number of times. The V and J genes are TRBV19 and TRBJ1-2, with D possibly being TRBD1 (6 bases). The CDR3 has 12 residues. The V end lost 7 bases, the J end lost 5 bases, and 11 bases lay between the germline ends. Germline CDR1 reads LNHDA; CDR2 reads SQIVND (reference sequence). Here the CDR3 DNA reads TGTGCCAGTAAGACCCAGGGGTATGGCTACACCTTC. Translating it yields CASKTQGYGYTF.

CDR3 nucleotide sequence: TGTGCCAGCAGCCTCGGAGGGACTAGCGGGAGAAGGGATACGCAGTATTTT. Translating gives CASSLGGTSGRRDTQYF. This chain links TRBV14 with TRBJ2-3; 14 bases align to TRBD2. The V gene end was trimmed by 4 bases and the J gene end by 6 bases; junction bases not matched to a gene: 9. CDR1 SGHDN and CDR2 FVKESK come from the germline V gene. The CDR3 is 17 amino acids. Filled out from reference TRBV14 and TRBJ2-3, the complete variable domain reads EAGVTQFPSHSVIEKGQTVTLRCDPISGHDNLYWYRRVMGKEIKFLLHFVKESKQDESGMPNNRFLAERTGGTYSTLKVQPAELEDSGVYFCASSLGGTSGRRDTQYFGPGTRLTVL.

The chain couples TRBV28 to TRBJ1-4, with a possible D match to TRBD1 (6 bases). V lost 7 bases and J 5 bases, leaving 8 bases between the germline ends. This CDR3 is 12 amino acids long. Germline CDR1 is MDHEN and CDR2 is SYDVKM. In DNA form, the CDR3 reads TGTGCCAGCACACAGGGAAATGAAAAACTGTTTTTT. It encodes CASTQGNEKLFF.

The V gene is TRBV6-4, the J gene TRBJ2-3; no firm D call. With 0 bases removed from V and 0 bases from J, the gap between germline ends came to 10 bases. Per germline, CDR1 MRHNA and CDR2 SNTAGT. This CDR3 spans 16 amino acids. Here the CDR3 reads CASSDSIRLSTDTQYF. The CDR3 DNA reads as TGTGCCAGCAGTGACTCGATCCGCCTGAGCACAGATACGCAGTATTTT.